One sample yielded the 27 T cell receptor beta chains listed below, sequenced in a study of blood T cell repertoires in COVID-19. This table comes from immunoSEQ multiplex PCR, and its TCRdb copy is limited to in-frame clones, with some not included. The sample consists of some 190,000 clones, 80% of them appearing once. Sequenced sample: PBMCs or T cells enriched from blood (not recorded which). These receptors were taken from a man aged 25 to 40 with acute COVID-19.

The chain uses TRBV3-1 (or the pseudogene TRBV3-2) and TRBJ1-1; possibly TRBD1 for D (5 bases). Germline CDR1 LGHDT, CDR2 YNNKEL (reference sequence). Deletions cut 4 bases from V and 10 bases from J, with 16 bases between. The CDR3 is 13 residues long. CDR3 in amino acids: CASSRTNGGGAFF. The CDR3 bases are TGTGCCAGCAGCCGAACAAACGGGGGGGGAGCTTTCTTT.

Here the CDR3 DNA reads TGTGCCAGCAGTGGGGCTACCGCGGGGGCCAACGTCCTGACTTTC. Its protein is CASSGATAGANVLTF. The chain recombines TRBV2 with TRBJ2-6; D call uncertain. The CDR3 runs 15 residues. Germline CDR1 reads SNHLY; CDR2 reads FYNNEI. V lost 4 bases and J lost 4, with 11 bases in between. Together with reference TRBV2 and TRBJ2-6, the CDR3 gives the full variable domain: EPEVTQTPSHQVTQMGQEVILRCVPISNHLYFYWYRQILGQKVEFLVSFYNNEISEKSEIFDDQFSVERPDGSNFTLKIRSTKLEDSAMYFCASSGATAGANVLTFGAGSRLTVL.

The genes are TRBV5-1 and TRBJ2-7; TRBD1 matches 9 bases. The CDR3 totals 14 residues. V dropped 0 bases and J dropped 5; count of bases not matched to a gene: 3. Germline lookup yields CDR1 SGHRS and CDR2 YFSETQ. CDR3 bases: TGCGCCAGCAGCTTGGGGGACAGGGCTAACGAGCAGTACTTC. It translates to CASSLGDRANEQYF.

The rearrangement joins TRBV5-4 to TRBJ2-4, with D possibly TRBD1 on 5 matching bases. Germline assignment: CDR1 SGHNT and CDR2 YYREEE (reference sequence). V shed 0 bases and J shed 0 bases, with 10 bases lying between them. CDR3 length: 16 residues. For the CDR3, the DNA is TGTGCCAGCAGCTTGGGGGGCAATCTAGCCAAAAACATTCAGTACTTC. Amino acids: CASSLGGNLAKNIQYF. The full variable domain, its missing parts supplied by reference TRBV5-4 and TRBJ2-4, is ETGVTQSPTHLIKTRGQQVTLRCSSQSGHNTVSWYQQALGQGPQFIFQYYREEENGRGNFPPRFSGLQFPNYSSELNVNALELDDSALYLCASSLGGNLAKNIQYFGAGTRLSVL.

The CDR3: CASSGRPNTGELFF. The CDR3 DNA reads TGTGCCAGCAGCGGCCGTCCAAACACCGGGGAGCTGTTTTTT. The rearrangement links TRBV11-2 to TRBJ2-2; D ambiguous. CDR3 length: 14 residues. Trimming removed 5 bases from V and 2 bases from J, with 9 bases in between. Germline V gives CDR1 SGHAT, CDR2 FQNNGV.

J is TRBJ1-4 and V is TRBV7-2; 7 positions match TRBD1. The ends lost 5 bases at V and 8 bases at J; junction bases unmatched: 14. This CDR3 is 16 amino acids long. CDR1 is SGHTA, CDR2 FQGNSA, per germline. The CDR3 loop reads CASSRNRGRVGEKLFF. CDR3 DNA sequence: TGTGCCAGCAGCAGGAACAGGGGTAGGGTAGGAGAAAAACTGTTTTTT.

This clone was found a few times. V usage is TRBV12-3 or TRBV12-4 and J usage is TRBJ2-1; D is undetermined. The CDR3 consists of 13 residues. V was clipped by 7 bases and J by 7 bases, with 14 bases between them. CDR3 loop: CASTGDAWNEQFF. CDR3 sequence (DNA): TGTGCCAGCACCGGTGATGCGTGGAATGAGCAGTTCTTC.

This clone was picked up a small number of times. As DNA, the CDR3 is TGTGCCAGTAGTATATTAAGACAGCTAAATCAGCCCCAGCATTTT. Translating gives CASSILRQLNQPQHF. The V call is TRBV19, the J call TRBJ1-5; D possibly corresponds to TRBD1 (5 bases). V dropped 2 bases and J dropped 4 bases, with 12 bases sitting between them. Looked up from germline, CDR1 is LNHDA and CDR2 is SQIVND (reference sequence). The CDR3 covers 15 residues.

The chain carries TRBV12-2 and TRBJ2-5; no check of the table's D call, TRBD1, against the DNA was made. TRBV12-2 is annotated as a pseudogene. This CDR3 region has 23 residues. This chain's CDR3 is CASRLVTKQHPPSAGTGPETQYF. The CDR3 nucleotides are TGTGCAAGTCGCTTAGTTACCAAGCAACATCCACCCTCGGCCGGGACAGGGCCGGAGACCCAGTACTTC.

This rearrangement joins TRBV27 to TRBJ1-2, with 9 bases fitting TRBD1. This CDR3 has 15 residues. Germline lookup yields CDR1 MNHEY and CDR2 SMNVEV (reference sequence). Germline trimming cut 3 bases from V and 3 bases from J; bases unmatched to any gene: 5. CDR3 sequence: CASSFYRDRDYGYTF. The CDR3 region has the DNA TGTGCCAGCAGTTTTTACCGGGACAGGGACTATGGCTACACCTTC.

The chain combines TRBV4-1 with TRBJ1-5; D may be TRBD1 (5 bases). Germline V CDR1 and CDR2: MGHRA, YSYEKL. The V gene lost 5 bases and the J gene lost 3 bases, with 17 bases spanning the gap. The CDR3 is 16 residues long. As DNA, the CDR3 is TGCGCCAGCAGCGAACGTTTGGGGGACTACAATCAGCCCCAGCATTTT. Its translation is CASSERLGDYNQPQHF.

V and J are TRBV5-5 and TRBJ1-1, with 8 positions matching TRBD1. The trim removed 3 bases at V and 7 bases at J, leaving 11 bases unmatched. This CDR3 is 15 amino acids long. In germline, CDR1 is SGHKS, CDR2 YYEKEE (reference sequence). The CDR3 reads CASSSGGWTGNEAFF. The CDR3 DNA reads as TGTGCCAGCAGCTCCGGGGGCTGGACAGGGAATGAAGCTTTCTTT. The whole variable domain, remainder taken from reference TRBV5-5 and TRBJ1-1, is DAGVTQSPTHLIKTRGQQVTLRCSPISGHKSVSWYQQVLGQGPQFIFQYYEKEERGRGNFPDRFSARQFPNYSSELNVNALLLGDSALYLCASSSGGWTGNEAFFGQGTRLTVV.

The gene calls are TRBV30 and TRBJ2-3; 7 bases are a match to TRBD2. The V and J ends lost 5 bases and 5 bases, in that order; junction bases with no gene match: 10. Germline lookup yields CDR1 GTSNPN and CDR2 SVGIG (reference sequence). The CDR3 extends over 14 amino acids. CDR3 bases: TGTGCCTGGCGGGACTATCTTGGGGGAGATACGCAGTATTTT. This sequence encodes CAWRDYLGGDTQYF.

This clone was seen a single time. The chain employs TRBV11-2 and TRBJ1-5, with TRBD1 matching 8 bases. CDR1 and CDR2 (germline): SGHAT, FQNNGV. Trimming cost V 6 bases and J 7 bases; bases outside gene matches: 8. CDR3 length: 14 amino acids. The CDR3 nucleotides are TGTGCCAGCAGTATACAGGGGGGCGGACAGCCCCAGCATTTT. Encoded protein: CASSIQGGGQPQHF.

The count of this clone is one. The chain combines TRBV6-1 with TRBJ2-3; the match to TRBD2 covers 8 bases. CDR3 length: 16 residues. With 4 bases clipped from V and 3 bases from J, the junction kept 9 bases outside the gene matches. Looked up from germline, CDR1 is MNHNS and CDR2 is SASEGT. The CDR3 sequence is CASSALRGGETDTQYF. CDR3 DNA sequence: TGTGCCAGCAGTGCCCTACGGGGGGGGGAGACAGATACGCAGTATTTT.

As concerns this clone: Other nucleotide sequences in the sample specify the same CDR3. V is TRBV9 and J is TRBJ2-1, with 7 bases identical to TRBD1. Trimming took 2 bases from V and 5 from J; bases not matched to a gene: 4. Germline V gene data show CDR1 as SGDLS and CDR2 as YYNGEE. This CDR3 is 14 amino acids long. The CDR3 reads CASSVLQGNNEQFF. The CDR3 DNA reads as TGTGCCAGCAGCGTCCTACAGGGGAACAATGAGCAGTTCTTC.

The chain carries TRBV30 and TRBJ1-4; 9 bases fit TRBD1. This CDR3 has 15 residues. V was clipped by 8 bases and J by 0 bases; unmatched bases: 7. Germline V gene sequence: CDR1 GTSNPN, CDR2 SVGIG (reference sequence). The CDR3 DNA sequence: TGTGCCGGGACAGGGTTTCCCCCAACTAATGAAAAACTGTTTTTT. It translates to CAGTGFPPTNEKLFF.

V is TRBV5-1 and J is TRBJ1-1, with a weak D call TRBD1 (5 bases). Germline CDR1 reads SGHRS; CDR2 reads YFSETQ. The CDR3 is made up of 15 amino acids. V was pared by 3 bases and J by 4 bases, with 16 bases between. CDR3: CASSYGQGSFTEAFF. CDR3 sequence (DNA): TGCGCCAGCAGCTACGGCCAGGGCAGTTTCACTGAAGCTTTCTTT.

The DNA of the CDR3 is TGTGCCAGCAGCGTAGCCGGACAGGGAGGTTTCTACGAGCAGTACTTC. Translated, it gives CASSVAGQGGFYEQYF. This chain connects TRBV9 to TRBJ2-7, with 8 bases fitting TRBD1. The CDR3 consists of 16 residues. The germline CDR1 and CDR2 sequences are SGDLS and YYNGEE. Trimming took 0 bases from V and 3 from J; bases not matched to a gene: 8.

The chain uses TRBV24-1 and TRBJ1-1; tentative D call: TRBD1 (6 bases). The CDR3 totals 13 residues. The germline V gene encodes CDR1 KGHDR and CDR2 SFDVKD. V was pared by 4 bases and J by 7 bases, with 12 bases between. As DNA, the CDR3 is TGTGCCACCAGTGACGAAACAGGGCTTGAAGCTTTCTTT. Residues: CATSDETGLEAFF.

J is TRBJ2-4 and V is TRBV27; 7 bases line up with TRBD2. Germline V CDR1 and CDR2: MNHEY, SMNVEV (reference sequence). Germline trimming cut 5 bases from V and 1 base from J; bases unmatched to any gene: 14. CDR3 size: 18 residues. The CDR3 region has the DNA TGTGCCAGCAGTCCCCTCGTAGGGAGGGCTGAGGCCAAAAACATTCAGTACTTC. Protein product: CASSPLVGRAEAKNIQYF.

The V call is TRBV5-1, the J call TRBJ2-5, with D perhaps TRBD1 (6 bases). This CDR3 has 16 residues. CDR1 and CDR2 from the germline V gene are SGHRS and YFSETQ. Trimming shortened V by 4 bases and J by 3 bases, and 19 bases separated the two germline ends. The CDR3 nucleotides read TGCGCCAGCAGCGCTGACGGCAAAGGGGGAAAAGAGACCCAGTACTTC. Its protein product is CASSADGKGGKETQYF.

The gene calls are TRBV29-1 and TRBJ1-6, with TRBD1 matching over 9 bases. The V gene's germline CDR1 is SQVTM and CDR2 ANQGSEA. V was clipped by 6 bases and J by 16 bases; unmatched bases: 13. The CDR3 consists of 13 residues. CDR3 bases: TGCAGCGTAGAGGGGACAGGGAAGATGTTACTCCACTTT. This encodes CSVEGTGKMLLHF. The variable domain in full, completed from reference TRBV29-1 and TRBJ1-6, reads SAVISQKPSRDICQRGTSLTIQCQVDSQVTMMFWYRQQPGQSLTLIATANQGSEATYESGFVIDKFPISRPNLTFSTLTVSNMSPEDSSIYLCSVEGTGKMLLHFGNGTRLTVT.

J is TRBJ1-3 and V is TRBV2; 9 positions match TRBD1. The CDR3 extends over 17 amino acids. The V gene's germline CDR1 is SNHLY and CDR2 FYNNEI. V shed 5 bases, J shed 0 bases, and the junction held 8 bases outside the gene matches. CDR3 residues: CASSSTGGPSSGNTIYF. The CDR3 DNA follows: TGTGCCAGCAGTTCAACAGGGGGCCCTAGCTCTGGAAACACCATATATTTT.

V gene TRBV28 combines with J gene TRBJ1-5; 7 bases align to TRBD1. Trimming at V came to 5 bases and at J to 0 bases, leaving 1 base not matched to a gene. The V gene's germline CDR1 is MDHEN and CDR2 SYDVKM. CDR3 length equals 14 residues. CDR3 region: CASSAGGSNQPQHF. CDR3 sequence (DNA): TGTGCCAGCAGTGCAGGGGGTAGCAATCAGCCCCAGCATTTT.

This clone was seen once. The rearrangement uses TRBV5-6 and TRBJ2-3; 8 nucleotides match TRBD1. Germline V gene lookup returns CDR1 SGHDT and CDR2 YYEEEE. The CDR3 covers 18 residues. V lost 1 base to trimming and J lost 3 bases; unmatched junction nucleotides: 13. The chain's CDR3 is CASSLWGEGQGGTDTQYF. CDR3 nucleotides: TGTGCCAGCAGCTTGTGGGGCGAAGGACAGGGTGGAACAGATACGCAGTATTTT.

The V call is TRBV5-1, the J call TRBJ2-3; 7 nucleotides line up with TRBD2. Germline CDR1 is SGHRS and CDR2 is YFSETQ. CDR3 size: 18 residues. V trimming: 2 bases; J trimming: 2 bases; junction bases outside the gene matches: 14. The CDR3 sequence is CASSFRGASGVSTDTQYF. The CDR3 DNA is TGCGCCAGCAGCTTCCGAGGGGCGAGCGGGGTATCCACAGATACGCAGTATTTT.